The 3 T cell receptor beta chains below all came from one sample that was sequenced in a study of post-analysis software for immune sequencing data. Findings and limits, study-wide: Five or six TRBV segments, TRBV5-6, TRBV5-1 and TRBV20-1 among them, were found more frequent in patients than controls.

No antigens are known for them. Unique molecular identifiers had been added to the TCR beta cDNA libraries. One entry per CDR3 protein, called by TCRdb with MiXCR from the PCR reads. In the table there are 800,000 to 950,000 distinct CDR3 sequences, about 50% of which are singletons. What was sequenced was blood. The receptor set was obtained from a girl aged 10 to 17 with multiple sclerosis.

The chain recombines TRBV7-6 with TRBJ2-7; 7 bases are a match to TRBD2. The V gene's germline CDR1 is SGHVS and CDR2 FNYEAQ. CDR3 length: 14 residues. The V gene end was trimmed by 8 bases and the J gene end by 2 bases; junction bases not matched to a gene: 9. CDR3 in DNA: TGTGCCAGCGGGGGGGGAATAGGCCCCTACGAGCAGTACTTC. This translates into CASGGGIGPYEQYF. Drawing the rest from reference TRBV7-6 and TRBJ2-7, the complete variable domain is GAGVSQSPRYKVTKRGQDVALRCDPISGHVSLYWYRQALGQGPEFLTYFNYEAQQDKSGLPNDRFSAERPEGSISTLTIQRTEQRDSAMYRCASGGGIGPYEQYFGPGTRLTVT.

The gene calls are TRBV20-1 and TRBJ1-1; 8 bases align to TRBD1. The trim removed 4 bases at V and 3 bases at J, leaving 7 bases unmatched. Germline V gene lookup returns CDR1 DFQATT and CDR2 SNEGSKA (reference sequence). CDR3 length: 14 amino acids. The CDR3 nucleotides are TGCAGTGCTACGGGCAGGGGGCGTTACACTGAAGCTTTCTTT. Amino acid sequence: CSATGRGRYTEAFF.

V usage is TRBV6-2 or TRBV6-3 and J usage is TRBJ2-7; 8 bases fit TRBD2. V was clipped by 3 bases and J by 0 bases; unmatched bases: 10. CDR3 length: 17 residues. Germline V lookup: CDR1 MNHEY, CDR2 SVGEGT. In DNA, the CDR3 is TGTGCCAGCAGTTATGGGATGACTAGCGCGACCTCCTACGAGCAGTACTTC. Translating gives CASSYGMTSATSYEQYF.